Sequencing of this T cell receptor beta chain was carried out in a study of cytomegalovirus exposure and HLA in healthy donors. General study points: The authors enumerated roughly 180 TCR beta chains as linked to cytomegalovirus.

The PCR made use of 60 Vbeta and 13 Jbeta primers. Produced via immunoSEQ multiplex PCR; TCRdb's table is partial and in-frame only. The table has more than 50,000 clones, less than 90% seen once. Germline V gives CDR1 KGHSH, CDR2 LQKENI. The CDR3 is made up of 17 amino acids. On this clone: Its antigen is as yet unknown.

Specimen: PBMCs. V and J are TRBV18 and TRBJ2-5; D possibly corresponds to TRBD1 (7 bases). Near its end, the DNA agrees better with TRBJ2-7, so the J call may be wrong. The TCR was taken from a female donor in good health and CMV-seronegative. In DNA, the CDR3 is TGTGCCAGCTCACCCAATTCAGGGGGGCCCAACTCCTACGAGCAGTACTTC. Its protein product is CASSPNSGGPNSYEQYF.